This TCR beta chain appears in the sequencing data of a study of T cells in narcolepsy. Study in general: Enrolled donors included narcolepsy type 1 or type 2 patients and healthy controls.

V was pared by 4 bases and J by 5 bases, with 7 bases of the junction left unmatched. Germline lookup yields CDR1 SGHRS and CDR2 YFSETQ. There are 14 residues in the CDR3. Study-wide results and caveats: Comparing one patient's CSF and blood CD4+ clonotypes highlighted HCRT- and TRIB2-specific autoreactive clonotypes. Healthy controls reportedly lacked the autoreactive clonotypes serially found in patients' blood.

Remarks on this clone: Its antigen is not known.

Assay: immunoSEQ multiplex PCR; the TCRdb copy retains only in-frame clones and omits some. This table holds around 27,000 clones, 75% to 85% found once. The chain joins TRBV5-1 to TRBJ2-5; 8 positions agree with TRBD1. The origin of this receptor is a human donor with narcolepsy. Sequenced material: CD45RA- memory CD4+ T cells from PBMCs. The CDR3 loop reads CASSPGQGRETQYF. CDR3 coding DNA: TGCGCCAGCAGCCCAGGACAGGGTAGGGAGACCCAGTACTTC. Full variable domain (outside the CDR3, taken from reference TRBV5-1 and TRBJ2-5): KAGVTQTPRYLIKTRGQQVTLSCSPISGHRSVSWYQQTPGQGLQFLFEYFSETQRNKGNFPGRFSGRQFSNSRSEMNVSTLELGDSALYLCASSPGQGRETQYFGPGTRLLVL.